Listed below are T cell receptor beta chains from one sample, sequenced in a study of vaccination effects on CD4 cells after COVID-19. Using immunoSEQ multiplex PCR, the repertoire was profiled, and TCRdb retains in-frame clones only, with some absent. The sample includes about 13,000 clones, around 73% of them seen just once. No cognate antigen is known for these TCRs. The sequences come from CD4+ T cells from PBMCs cultured with HCoV-NL63 spike peptides, collected after COVID-19 vaccination. The receptors stem from a human donor who had a prior SARS-CoV-2 infection. The CDR3 runs from the conserved cysteine through the conserved F or W. D genes are given only for firm matches. The size entry is marked missing in some rows and otherwise reads once, few, many or a size class.

cdr3_aa cdr3_nt v_call clone_size j_call d_call
CASSLDGTKNEQFF TGTGCCAGCAGCTTGGACGGGACTAAGAATGAGCAGTTCTTC TRBV5-4 . TRBJ2-1 TRBD2
CASRSLSGTQETQYF TGTGCCAGCAGGTCACTATCAGGGACCCAAGAGACCCAGTACTTC TRBV5-6 . TRBJ2-5 .
CASNPSSPTVGEKLFF TGCGCCAGCAATCCCTCGTCCCCCACCGTCGGTGAAAAACTGTTTTTT TRBV5-1 . TRBJ1-4 .
CASSLALGNEKLFF TGCGCCAGCAGCTTGGCCCTGGGGAATGAAAAACTGTTTTTT TRBV5-1 . TRBJ1-4 .
CASKIKSAGELFF TGTGCCAGCAAGATCAAGTCCGCCGGGGAGCTGTTTTTT TRBV12-3/TRBV12-4 . TRBJ2-2 .
CASRRRGPSPQVF TGTGCCAGCAGGCGGCGGGGACCGTCGCCCCAGGTCTTC TRBV2 . TRBJ2-1 .
CASSGSSGGASYNEQFF TGTGCCAGCAGCGGGTCTAGCGGGGGGGCCTCCTACAATGAGCAGTTCTTC TRBV9 . TRBJ2-1 TRBD2
CASSLDRGRDIQYF TGTGCCAGCAGCTTGGACAGGGGGCGTGACATTCAGTACTTC TRBV5-8 few TRBJ2-4 TRBD1
CASSYQEHQGEQFF TGTGCCAGCAGTTACCAAGAACACCAGGGTGAGCAGTTCTTC TRBV6-2/TRBV6-3 . TRBJ2-1 .
CAWGAAGGFVTQYF TGTGCCTGGGGGGCGGCGGGAGGTTTTGTGACCCAGTACTTC TRBV30 . TRBJ2-5 TRBD2
CASSVSGRAQEQYF TGCGCCAGCAGCGTTAGCGGGAGGGCCCAGGAGCAGTACTTC TRBV5-1 . TRBJ2-7 TRBD2
CASSSDQQMRDTQYF TGTGCCAGCAGTAGCGACCAACAAATGCGGGATACGCAGTATTTT TRBV7-9 . TRBJ2-3 .
CASSPSRDSSYGYTF TGTGCCAGCAGCCCCTCAAGGGACAGTTCCTATGGCTACACCTTC TRBV11-2 few TRBJ1-2 TRBD1
CASSSWGGASTDTQYF TGTGCCAGCAGCTCCTGGGGAGGGGCGAGCACAGATACGCAGTATTTT TRBV7-9 . TRBJ2-3 TRBD2
CASRKEGLTDTQYF TGTGCCAGTAGGAAGGAGGGGCTAACAGATACGCAGTATTTT TRBV19 few TRBJ2-3 .
CATSFRGGPADEQFF TGTGCCACCAGCTTCCGGGGAGGACCCGCGGATGAGCAGTTCTTC TRBV15 . TRBJ2-1 .
CASSPTMGELGEQFF TGTGCCAGCTCACCAACGATGGGGGAATTGGGTGAGCAGTTCTTC TRBV18 . TRBJ2-1 .
CASSTGTDYEQYF TGTGCCAGCTCGACCGGGACAGATTACGAGCAGTACTTC TRBV18 . TRBJ2-7 TRBD1
CASSYSYEQYF TGTGCCAGCAGTTACTCCTACGAGCAGTACTTC TRBV2 . TRBJ2-7 .
CASGVGDRDHEQYF TGTGCTAGTGGGGTCGGGGACAGGGACCACGAGCAGTACTTC TRBV12-5 few TRBJ2-7 TRBD1
CASSFGQGNSPLHF TGCGCCAGCAGCTTCGGACAGGGTAATTCACCCCTCCACTTT TRBV5-1 . TRBJ1-6 TRBD1
CASSLGLWGGDRDGYTF TGTGCCAGCAGCTTGGGGTTGTGGGGGGGAGACAGGGATGGCTACACCTTC TRBV5-4 . TRBJ1-2 TRBD1
CASGAGGTSSYEQYF TGTGCCAGCGGGGCGGGAGGCACTTCCTCCTACGAGCAGTACTTC TRBV6-5 hyperexpanded TRBJ2-7 TRBD2
CASSFTTGTGVAETQYF TGCGCCAGCAGCTTTACCACGGGGACAGGGGTGGCGGAGACCCAGTACTTC TRBV5-1 . TRBJ2-5 TRBD1
CASSFITGRNQPQHF TGTGCCAGTAGTTTTATCACGGGCCGCAATCAGCCCCAGCATTTT TRBV19 . TRBJ1-5 .
CASSYGGNEQFF TGTGCCAGCAGTTACGGGGGAAATGAGCAGTTCTTC TRBV6-6 once TRBJ2-1 .
CASSLETGNVATDTQYF TGTGCCAGCAGCTTAGAGACGGGAAACGTCGCCACAGATACGCAGTATTTT TRBV7-2 . TRBJ2-3 .
CASIARQGVLYEQYF TGTGCCAGCATCGCGCGTCAGGGGGTCCTCTACGAGCAGTACTTC TRBV28 . TRBJ2-7 TRBD1
CASSNLGTLEGTQYF TGTGCCAGCAGCAACCTCGGGACCCTGGAAGGGACCCAGTACTTC TRBV3-1/TRBV3-2 few TRBJ2-5 .
CATQQGWGYNEQFF TGTGCCACACAGCAGGGGTGGGGATACAATGAGCAGTTCTTC TRBV2 . TRBJ2-1 .
CASSLQRTLGRQYF TGTGCCAGCAGCTTACAGAGGACCTTAGGGAGGCAGTATTTT TRBV7-3 . TRBJ2-3 .
CASSLFSGTISYEQYF TGCGCCAGCAGCTTGTTCAGCGGGACTATCTCCTACGAGCAGTACTTC TRBV5-1 . TRBJ2-7 TRBD2
CAWSPIGPNNQPQHF TGTGCCTGGAGTCCCATCGGGCCTAACAATCAGCCCCAGCATTTT TRBV30 . TRBJ1-5 .
CASSTMTATGELFF TGTGCCAGCAGCACCATGACAGCGACCGGGGAGCTGTTTTTT TRBV5-4 once TRBJ2-2 .
CASSRPLSGGSETQYF TGTGCCAGCAGTCGGCCCCTTAGCGGGGGGTCGGAGACCCAGTACTTC TRBV6-2/TRBV6-3 . TRBJ2-5 TRBD2
CASRRLAETAGELFF TGCGCCAGCCGACGACTAGCAGAAACGGCCGGGGAGCTGTTTTTT TRBV5-1 . TRBJ2-2 TRBD2
CASSGLVGMGTDTQYF TGCGCCAGCAGCGGGCTAGTCGGTATGGGGACAGATACGCAGTATTTT TRBV5-1 . TRBJ2-3 .
CASSQAFAGGLNEQFF TGTGCCAGCAGCCAAGCTTTCGCGGGAGGTCTAAATGAGCAGTTCTTC TRBV14 . TRBJ2-1 TRBD2
CASSLDGTGLEQYF TGTGCCAGCAGCTTAGACGGGACAGGGTTAGAGCAGTACTTC TRBV7-9 once TRBJ2-7 TRBD1
CASSPLGGDTDTQYF TGTGCCAGCAGCCCGTTGGGGGGGGACACAGATACGCAGTATTTT TRBV5-6 . TRBJ2-3 TRBD2
CASSLEGWDTEAFF TGCGCCAGCAGTCTGGAGGGCTGGGACACTGAAGCTTTCTTT TRBV5-1 . TRBJ1-1 .
CASSAATYGYTF TGTGCCAGTAGTGCGGCAACGTATGGCTACACCTTC TRBV19 few TRBJ1-2 .
CASSLGANAYNEQFF TGTGCCAGCAGCTTAGGCGCAAATGCCTACAATGAGCAGTTCTTC TRBV7-9 . TRBJ2-1 .